This TCR beta chain was observed in a study of PD-L1 blockade in urothelial cancer. The overall study: When blood samples were assessed, the median T cell count was about 140,000.

PCRs were each spiked with synthetic TCR analog templates. Libraries were prepared by immunoSEQ multiplex PCR; TCRdb keeps only in-frame clonotypes and omits some of them. The profile shows nearly 45,000 clones, 70% to 90% of them singletons. Regarding time point: pretreatment peripheral blood. The sample was PBMCs, taken around atezolizumab (anti-PD-L1) treatment. This receptor was identified in a donor aged 40 or over with urothelial cancer.

CDR3 protein: CASSQTGTSSGELFF. The CDR3 coding sequence is TGTGCCAGCAGCCAAACCGGGACTAGCTCCGGGGAGCTGTTTTTT. The genes are TRBV11-2 and TRBJ2-2; 9 bases match TRBD2. Germline V gene data show CDR1 as SGHAT and CDR2 as FQNNGV. Trimming took 5 bases from V and 6 from J; bases not matched to a gene: 7. The CDR3 consists of 15 residues.